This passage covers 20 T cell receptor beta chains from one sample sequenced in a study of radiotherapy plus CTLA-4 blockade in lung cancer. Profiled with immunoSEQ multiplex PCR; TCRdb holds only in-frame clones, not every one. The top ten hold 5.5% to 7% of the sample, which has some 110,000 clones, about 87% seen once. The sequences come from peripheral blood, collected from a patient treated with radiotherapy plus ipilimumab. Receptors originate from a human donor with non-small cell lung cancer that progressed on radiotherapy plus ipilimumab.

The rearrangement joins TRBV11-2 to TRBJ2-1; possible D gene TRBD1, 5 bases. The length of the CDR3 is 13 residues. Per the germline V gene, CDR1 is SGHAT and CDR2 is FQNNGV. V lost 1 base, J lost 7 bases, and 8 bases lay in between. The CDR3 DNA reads TGTGCCAGCAGCTTAGGAGCAGGGAATGAGCAGTTCTTC. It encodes CASSLGAGNEQFF.

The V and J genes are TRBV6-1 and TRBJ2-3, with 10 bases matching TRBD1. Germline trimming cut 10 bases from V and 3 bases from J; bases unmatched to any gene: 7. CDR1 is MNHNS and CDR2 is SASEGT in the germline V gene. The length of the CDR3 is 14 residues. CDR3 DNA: TGTGCCACCAAAGACAGGGGGCTTACAGATACGCAGTATTTT. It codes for CATKDRGLTDTQYF.

CDR3 nucleotide sequence: TGTGCCAGCAGACCGACAGGGTGGTCAGGAGAGACCCAGTACTTC. Translation: CASRPTGWSGETQYF. This rearrangement joins TRBV2 to TRBJ2-5, with 7 nucleotides matching TRBD1. Germline V gene data show CDR1 as SNHLY and CDR2 as FYNNEI. This CDR3 is built from 15 residues. The trim removed 6 bases at V and 4 bases at J, leaving 11 bases unmatched.

The CDR3 region is CASSLDISGNSPLHF. The CDR3, as DNA: TGCGCCAGCAGCCTCGACATCTCTGGGAATTCACCCCTCCACTTT. This chain uses TRBV5-1 with TRBJ1-6; unclear D gene. Trimming pared 4 bases from V and 7 bases from J, leaving 15 bases between. This CDR3 is 15 amino acids long. Germline V lookup: CDR1 SGHRS, CDR2 YFSETQ.

The chain's CDR3 is CASSNQNYNTEAFF. CDR3 DNA: TGCGCCAGCAGCAATCAGAATTATAACACTGAAGCTTTCTTT. V gene TRBV5-1 combines with J gene TRBJ1-1, with D unclear. The CDR3 runs to 14 residues. Germline CDR1 and CDR2: SGHRS and YFSETQ. V was pared by 4 bases and J by 2 bases, with 12 bases between. Full variable domain (rest looked up from reference TRBV5-1 and TRBJ1-1): KAGVTQTPRYLIKTRGQQVTLSCSPISGHRSVSWYQQTPGQGLQFLFEYFSETQRNKGNFPGRFSGRQFSNSRSEMNVSTLELGDSALYLCASSNQNYNTEAFFGQGTRLTVV.

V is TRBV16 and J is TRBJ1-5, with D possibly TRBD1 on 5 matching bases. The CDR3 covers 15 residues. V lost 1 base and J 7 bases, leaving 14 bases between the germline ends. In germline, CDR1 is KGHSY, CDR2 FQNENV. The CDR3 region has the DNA TGTGCCAGCAGCCAATATTCAAGGGGTAACCAGCCCCAGCATTTT. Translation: CASSQYSRGNQPQHF.

The CDR3 spells CASSLGGTTMETQYF. The CDR3 nucleotides read TGCGCCAGCAGCTTGGGGGGAACCACAATGGAGACCCAGTACTTC. The V gene is TRBV5-1, the J gene TRBJ2-5; D is undetermined. Trimming shortened V by 0 bases and J by 5 bases, and 14 bases separated the two germline ends. Germline V gene lookup returns CDR1 SGHRS and CDR2 YFSETQ. This CDR3 contains 15 residues.

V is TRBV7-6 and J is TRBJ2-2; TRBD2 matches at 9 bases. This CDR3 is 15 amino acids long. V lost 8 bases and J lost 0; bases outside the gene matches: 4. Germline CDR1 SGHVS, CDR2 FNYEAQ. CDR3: CASLAGGPNTGELFF. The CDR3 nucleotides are TGTGCCAGCCTGGCGGGAGGGCCGAACACCGGGGAGCTGTTTTTT. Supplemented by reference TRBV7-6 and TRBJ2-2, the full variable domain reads GAGVSQSPRYKVTKRGQDVALRCDPISGHVSLYWYRQALGQGPEFLTYFNYEAQQDKSGLPNDRFSAERPEGSISTLTIQRTEQRDSAMYRCASLAGGPNTGELFFGEGSRLTVL.

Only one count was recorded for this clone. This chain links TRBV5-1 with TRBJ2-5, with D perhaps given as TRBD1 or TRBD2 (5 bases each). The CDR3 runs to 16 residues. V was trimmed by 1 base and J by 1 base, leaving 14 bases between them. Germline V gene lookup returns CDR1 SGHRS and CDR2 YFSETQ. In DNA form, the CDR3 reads TGCGCCAGCAGCTTGCTACAGATCGGGGCCCAAGAGACCCAGTACTTC. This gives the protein CASSLLQIGAQETQYF. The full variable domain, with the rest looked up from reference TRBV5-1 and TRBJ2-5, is KAGVTQTPRYLIKTRGQQVTLSCSPISGHRSVSWYQQTPGQGLQFLFEYFSETQRNKGNFPGRFSGRQFSNSRSEMNVSTLELGDSALYLCASSLLQIGAQETQYFGPGTRLLVL.

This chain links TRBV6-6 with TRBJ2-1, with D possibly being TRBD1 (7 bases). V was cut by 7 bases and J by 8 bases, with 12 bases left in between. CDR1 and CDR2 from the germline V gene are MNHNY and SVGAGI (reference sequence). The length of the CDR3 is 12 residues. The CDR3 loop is CASIGGGDEQFF. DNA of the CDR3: TGTGCCAGCATAGGGGGCGGGGATGAGCAGTTCTTC.

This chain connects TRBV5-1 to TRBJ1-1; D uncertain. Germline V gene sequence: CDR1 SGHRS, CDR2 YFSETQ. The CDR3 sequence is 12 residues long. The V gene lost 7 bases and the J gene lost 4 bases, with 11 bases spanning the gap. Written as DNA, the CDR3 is TGCGCCAGCTCCCCCCCGGGCACTGAAGCTTTCTTT. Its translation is CASSPPGTEAFF.

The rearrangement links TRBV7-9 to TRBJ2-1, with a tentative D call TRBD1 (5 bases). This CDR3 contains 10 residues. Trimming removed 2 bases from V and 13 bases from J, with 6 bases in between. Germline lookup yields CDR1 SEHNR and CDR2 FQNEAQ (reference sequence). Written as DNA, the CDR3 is TGTGCCAGCAGCTTATGGGGCCAGTTCTTC. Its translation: CASSLWGQFF.

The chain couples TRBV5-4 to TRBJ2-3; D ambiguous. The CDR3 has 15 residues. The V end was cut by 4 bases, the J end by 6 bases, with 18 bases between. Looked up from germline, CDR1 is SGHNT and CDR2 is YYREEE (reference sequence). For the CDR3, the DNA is TGTGCCAGCAGCCCGTCCTCCCGCAGATTGGATACGCAGTATTTT. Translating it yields CASSPSSRRLDTQYF.

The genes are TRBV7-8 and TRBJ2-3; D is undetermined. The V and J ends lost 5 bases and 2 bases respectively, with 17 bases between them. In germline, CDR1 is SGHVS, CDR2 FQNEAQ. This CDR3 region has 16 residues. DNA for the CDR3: TGTGCCAGCAGCAGGATAGGTACGCAGATCACAGATACGCAGTATTTT. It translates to CASSRIGTQITDTQYF. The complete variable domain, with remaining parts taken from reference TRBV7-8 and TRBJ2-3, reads GAGVSQSPRYKVAKRGQDVALRCDPISGHVSLFWYQQALGQGPEFLTYFQNEAQLDKSGLPSDRFFAERPEGSVSTLKIQRTQQEDSAVYLCASSRIGTQITDTQYFGPGTRLTVL.

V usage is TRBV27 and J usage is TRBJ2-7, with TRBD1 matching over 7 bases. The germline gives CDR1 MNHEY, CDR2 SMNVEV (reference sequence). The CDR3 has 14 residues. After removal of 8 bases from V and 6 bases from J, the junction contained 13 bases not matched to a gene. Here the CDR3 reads CASPPPTGRSEQYF. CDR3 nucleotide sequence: TGTGCCAGCCCTCCACCGACAGGGCGAAGCGAGCAGTACTTC.

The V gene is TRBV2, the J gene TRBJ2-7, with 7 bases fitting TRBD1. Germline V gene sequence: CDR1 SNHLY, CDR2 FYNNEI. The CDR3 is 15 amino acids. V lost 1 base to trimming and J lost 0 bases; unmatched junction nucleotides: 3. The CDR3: CASSEGGQSSYEQYF. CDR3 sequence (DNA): TGTGCCAGCAGTGAAGGGGGACAGAGCTCCTACGAGCAGTACTTC.

In DNA, the CDR3 is TGCGCCAGCAGCTTGACCCTGACAGGGCAGGGCACAGATACGCAGTATTTT. Amino acids: CASSLTLTGQGTDTQYF. This chain uses TRBV5-1 with TRBJ2-3, with TRBD1 matching 7 bases. V was pared by 1 base and J by 1 base, with 9 bases of the junction left unmatched. Looked up from germline, CDR1 is SGHRS and CDR2 is YFSETQ. This CDR3 has 17 amino acids.

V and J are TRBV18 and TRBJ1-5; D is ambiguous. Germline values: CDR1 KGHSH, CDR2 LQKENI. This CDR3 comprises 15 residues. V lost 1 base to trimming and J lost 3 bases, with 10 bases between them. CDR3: CASSPRRTDNQPQHF. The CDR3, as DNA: TGTGCCAGCTCACCACGGCGGACGGACAATCAGCCCCAGCATTTT.

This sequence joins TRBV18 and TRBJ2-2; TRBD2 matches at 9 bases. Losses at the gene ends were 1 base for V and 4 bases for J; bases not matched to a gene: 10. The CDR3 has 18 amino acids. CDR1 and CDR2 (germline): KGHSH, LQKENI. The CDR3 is CASSPRSSLAGPTGELFF. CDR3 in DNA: TGTGCCAGCTCACCACGGAGTAGTCTAGCGGGGCCCACCGGGGAGCTGTTTTTT. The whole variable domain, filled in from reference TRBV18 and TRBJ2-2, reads NAGVMQNPRHLVRRRGQEARLRCSPMKGHSHVYWYRQLPEEGLKFMVYLQKENIIDESGMPKERFSAEFPKEGPSILRIQQVVRGDSAAYFCASSPRSSLAGPTGELFFGEGSRLTVL.

This chain's CDR3 is CASSLMMNTEAFF. The CDR3 region has the DNA TGTGCCAGCAGCTTGATGATGAACACTGAAGCTTTCTTT. This chain links TRBV11-1 with TRBJ1-1; D gene ambiguous. V lost 3 bases, J lost 0 bases, and 5 bases lay in between. CDR3 length: 13 residues. Germline V CDR1 and CDR2: SGHAT, FQDESV (reference sequence).